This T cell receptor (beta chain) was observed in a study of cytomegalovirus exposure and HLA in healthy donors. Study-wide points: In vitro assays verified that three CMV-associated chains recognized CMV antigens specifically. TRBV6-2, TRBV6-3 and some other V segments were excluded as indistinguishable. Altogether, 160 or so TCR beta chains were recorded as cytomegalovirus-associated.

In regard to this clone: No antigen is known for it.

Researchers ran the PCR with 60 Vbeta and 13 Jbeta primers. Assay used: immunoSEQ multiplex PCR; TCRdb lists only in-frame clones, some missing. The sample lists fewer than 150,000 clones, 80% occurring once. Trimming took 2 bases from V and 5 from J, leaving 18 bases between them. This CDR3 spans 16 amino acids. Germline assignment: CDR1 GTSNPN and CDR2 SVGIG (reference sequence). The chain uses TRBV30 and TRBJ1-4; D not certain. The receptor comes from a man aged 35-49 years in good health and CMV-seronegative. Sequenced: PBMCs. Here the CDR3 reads CAWSWEPRQFNEKLFF. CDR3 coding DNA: TGTGCCTGGAGTTGGGAGCCGCGCCAATTCAATGAAAAACTGTTTTTT.